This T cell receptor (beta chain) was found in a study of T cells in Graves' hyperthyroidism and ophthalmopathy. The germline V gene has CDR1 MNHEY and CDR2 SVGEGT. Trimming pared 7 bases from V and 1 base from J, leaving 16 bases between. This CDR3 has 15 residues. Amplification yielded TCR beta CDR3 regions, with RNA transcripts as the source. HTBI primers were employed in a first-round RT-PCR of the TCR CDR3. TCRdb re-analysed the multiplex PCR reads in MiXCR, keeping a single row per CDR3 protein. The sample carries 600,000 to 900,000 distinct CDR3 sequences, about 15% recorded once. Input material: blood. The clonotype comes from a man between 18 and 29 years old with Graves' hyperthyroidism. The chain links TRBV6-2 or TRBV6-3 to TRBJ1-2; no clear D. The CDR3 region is CASTADVDDNYGYTF. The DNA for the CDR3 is TGTGCCAGCACCGCCGATGTCGACGATAACTATGGCTACACCTTC.